This T cell receptor (beta chain) is from a study of low-dose radiotherapy and immunotherapy resistance in tumors. Study-wide context: A total of 13 Gy over 26 weeks was given to Cohort 2 as 1 Gy per fraction every two weeks. Every six weeks patients received intravenous ipilimumab 1 mg/kg, and every two weeks they received intravenous nivolumab 240 mg. Patients received cyclophosphamide 200 mg/m2 intravenously every two weeks, the day before radiation-immunotherapy.

Sample time point: after trial treatment. Treatment described: LDRT plus nivolumab, ipilimumab, low-dose cyclophosphamide and aspirin (RACIN trial). All eligible patients presented with advanced solid tumors that contained no tumor-infiltrating lymphocytes. Primers used for first-strand cDNA, a TRAV- and TRBV-specific set, covered both alpha and beta chains. The TCRs were subjected to amplification over about 20 PCR cycles employing a constant-region primer in conjunction with a V-primer adapter. TCRdb fed the reads into MiXCR, producing one record per CDR3 protein. The sample records 95,000 to 100,000 distinct CDR3 sequences, 20% to 25% being singletons. The ends were cut back, 0 bases at V and 0 bases at J, with 21 bases in the middle. Germline V gives CDR1 DFQATT, CDR2 SNEGSKA (reference sequence). The CDR3 is made up of 19 amino acids. In this sample, this clonotype turned up many times.

The sequence derives from a male donor with prostate cancer. The V call is TRBV20-1, the J call TRBJ1-5; D is uncertain. The starting material was PBMCs, obtained after low-dose radiotherapy plus immunotherapy. CDR3 bases: TGCAGTGCTAGAGATCGTAGGGAGCACCGCTGGAATAGCAATCAGCCCCAGCATTTT. It specifies CSARDRREHRWNSNQPQHF.